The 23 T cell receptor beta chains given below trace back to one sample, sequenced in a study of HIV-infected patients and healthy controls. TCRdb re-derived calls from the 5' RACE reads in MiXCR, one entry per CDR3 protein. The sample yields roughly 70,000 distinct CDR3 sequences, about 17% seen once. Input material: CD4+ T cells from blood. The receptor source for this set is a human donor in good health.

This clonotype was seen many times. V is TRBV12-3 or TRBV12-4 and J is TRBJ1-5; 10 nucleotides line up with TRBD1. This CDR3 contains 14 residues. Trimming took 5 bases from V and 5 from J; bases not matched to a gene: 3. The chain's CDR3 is CASSTTGGHQPQHF. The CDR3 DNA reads TGTGCCAGCAGTACGACAGGGGGCCATCAGCCCCAGCATTTT.

The CDR3 here is CASSPTGGNTEAFF. In DNA, the CDR3 is TGTGCCAGCTCGCCCACCGGGGGGAACACTGAAGCTTTCTTT. The J gene is TRBJ1-1, the V gene TRBV18, with a weak D call TRBD1 (5 bases). V lost 6 bases and J 1 base, leaving 12 bases between the germline ends. This CDR3 is 14 amino acids long. The V gene's germline CDR1 is KGHSH and CDR2 LQKENI.

The CDR3 region has the DNA TGCGCCAGCAGCTCGGGGACAGGGGACACCTCACCCCTCCACTTT. Amino acid sequence: CASSSGTGDTSPLHF. The chain recombines TRBV5-1 with TRBJ1-6; the match to TRBD1 covers 10 bases. Germline loops: CDR1 SGHRS, CDR2 YFSETQ. V was clipped by 3 bases and J by 10 bases; unmatched bases: 7. The CDR3 totals 15 residues.

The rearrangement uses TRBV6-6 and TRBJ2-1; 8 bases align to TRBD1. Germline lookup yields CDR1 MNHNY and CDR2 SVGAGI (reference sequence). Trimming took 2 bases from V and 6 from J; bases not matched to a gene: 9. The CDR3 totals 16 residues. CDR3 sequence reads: CASSYRRQGQVNEQFF. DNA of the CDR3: TGTGCCAGCAGTTACCGACGGCAGGGACAGGTCAATGAGCAGTTCTTC.

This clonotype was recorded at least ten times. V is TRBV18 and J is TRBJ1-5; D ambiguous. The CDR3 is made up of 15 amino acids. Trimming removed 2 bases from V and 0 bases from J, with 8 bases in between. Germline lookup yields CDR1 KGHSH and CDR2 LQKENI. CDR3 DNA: TGTGCCAGCTCACCAGAATCGGGTAGCAATCAGCCCCAGCATTTT. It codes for CASSPESGSNQPQHF.

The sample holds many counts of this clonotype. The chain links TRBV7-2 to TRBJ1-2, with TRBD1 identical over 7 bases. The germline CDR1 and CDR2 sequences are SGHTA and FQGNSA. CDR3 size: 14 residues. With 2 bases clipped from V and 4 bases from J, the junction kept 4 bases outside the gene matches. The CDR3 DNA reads TGTGCCAGCAGCTTAACAGGGGTCGGCTATGGCTACACCTTC. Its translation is CASSLTGVGYGYTF.

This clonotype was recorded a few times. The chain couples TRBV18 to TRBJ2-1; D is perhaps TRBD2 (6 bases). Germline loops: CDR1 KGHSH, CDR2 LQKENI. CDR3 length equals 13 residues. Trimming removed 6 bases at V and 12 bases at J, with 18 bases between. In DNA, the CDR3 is TGTGCCAGCTCTCCCGCGGGGCCGAAAGTGCAGTTCTTC. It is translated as CASSPAGPKVQFF.

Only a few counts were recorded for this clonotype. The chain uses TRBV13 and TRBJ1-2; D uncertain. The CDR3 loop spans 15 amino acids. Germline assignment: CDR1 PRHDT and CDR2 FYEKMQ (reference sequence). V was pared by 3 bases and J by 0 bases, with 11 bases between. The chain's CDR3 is CASSFRAGANYGYTF. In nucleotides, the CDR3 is TGTGCCAGCAGCTTTCGGGCCGGAGCTAACTATGGCTACACCTTC.

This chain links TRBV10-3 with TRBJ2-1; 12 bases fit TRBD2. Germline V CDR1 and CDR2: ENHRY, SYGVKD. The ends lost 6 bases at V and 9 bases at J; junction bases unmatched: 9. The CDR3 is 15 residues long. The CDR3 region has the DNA TGTGCCATCAGCGAGCTAGCGGGAGGGGAGAGTGAGCAGTTCTTC. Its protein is CAISELAGGESEQFF.

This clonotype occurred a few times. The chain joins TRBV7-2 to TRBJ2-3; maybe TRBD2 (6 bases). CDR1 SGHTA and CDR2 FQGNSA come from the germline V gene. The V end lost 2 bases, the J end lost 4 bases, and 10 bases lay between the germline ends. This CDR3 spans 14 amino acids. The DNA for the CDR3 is TGTGCCAGCAGCTTAACGCTAGCGTCAGATACGCAGTATTTT. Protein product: CASSLTLASDTQYF. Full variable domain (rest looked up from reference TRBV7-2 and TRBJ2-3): GAGVSQSPSNKVTEKGKDVELRCDPISGHTALYWYRQSLGQGLEFLIYFQGNSAPDKSGLPSDRFSAERTGGSVSTLTIQRTQQEDSAVYLCASSLTLASDTQYFGPGTRLTVL.

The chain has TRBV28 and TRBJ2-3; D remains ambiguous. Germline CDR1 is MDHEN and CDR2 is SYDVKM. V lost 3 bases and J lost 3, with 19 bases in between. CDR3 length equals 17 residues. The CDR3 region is CASSFSESPWGTDTQYF. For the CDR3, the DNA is TGTGCCAGCAGTTTTAGTGAGTCCCCTTGGGGTACAGATACGCAGTATTTT.

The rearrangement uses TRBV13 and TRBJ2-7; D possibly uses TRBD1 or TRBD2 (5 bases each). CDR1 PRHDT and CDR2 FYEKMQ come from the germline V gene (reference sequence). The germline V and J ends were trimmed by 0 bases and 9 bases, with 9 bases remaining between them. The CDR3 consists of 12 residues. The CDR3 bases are TGTGCCAGCAGCTTAGGGATTGGGGGGCAGTACTTC. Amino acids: CASSLGIGGQYF. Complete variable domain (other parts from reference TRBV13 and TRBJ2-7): AAGVIQSPRHLIKEKRETATLKCYPIPRHDTVYWYQQGPGQDPQFLISFYEKMQSDKGSIPDRFSAQQFSDYHSELNMSSLELGDSALYFCASSLGIGGQYFGPGTRLTVT.

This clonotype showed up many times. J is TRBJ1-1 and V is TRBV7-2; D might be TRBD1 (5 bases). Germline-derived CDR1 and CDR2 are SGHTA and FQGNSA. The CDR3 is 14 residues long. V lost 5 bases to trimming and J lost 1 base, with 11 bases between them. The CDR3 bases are TGTGCCAGCAGCAACAGGTCCCCGAACACTGAAGCTTTCTTT. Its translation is CASSNRSPNTEAFF. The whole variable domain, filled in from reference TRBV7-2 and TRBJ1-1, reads GAGVSQSPSNKVTEKGKDVELRCDPISGHTALYWYRQSLGQGLEFLIYFQGNSAPDKSGLPSDRFSAERTGGSVSTLTIQRTQQEDSAVYLCASSNRSPNTEAFFGQGTRLTVV.

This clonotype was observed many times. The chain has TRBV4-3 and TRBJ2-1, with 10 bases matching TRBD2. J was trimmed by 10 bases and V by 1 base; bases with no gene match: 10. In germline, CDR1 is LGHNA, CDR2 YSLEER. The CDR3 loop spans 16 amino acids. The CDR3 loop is CASSQVAGGLSGEQFF. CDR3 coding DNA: TGCGCCAGCAGCCAAGTAGCGGGGGGCCTAAGTGGGGAGCAGTTCTTC.

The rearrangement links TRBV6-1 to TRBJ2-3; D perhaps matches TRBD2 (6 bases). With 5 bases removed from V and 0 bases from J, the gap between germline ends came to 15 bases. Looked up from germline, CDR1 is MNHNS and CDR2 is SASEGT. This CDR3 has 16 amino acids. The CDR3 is CASSPPLAPSTDTQYF. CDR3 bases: TGTGCCAGCAGTCCCCCCCTAGCGCCGAGCACAGATACGCAGTATTTT.

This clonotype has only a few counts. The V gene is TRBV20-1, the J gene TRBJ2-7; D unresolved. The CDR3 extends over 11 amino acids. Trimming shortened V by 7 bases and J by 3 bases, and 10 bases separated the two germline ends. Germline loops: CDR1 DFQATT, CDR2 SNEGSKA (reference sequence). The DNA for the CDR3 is TGCAGTGGTACAGATAACTACGAGCAGTACTTC. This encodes CSGTDNYEQYF.

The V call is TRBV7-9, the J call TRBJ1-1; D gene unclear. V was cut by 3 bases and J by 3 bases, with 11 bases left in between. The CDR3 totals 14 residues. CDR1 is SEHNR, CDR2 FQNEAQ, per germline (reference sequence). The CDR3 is CASSLVLAHTEAFF. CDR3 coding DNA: TGTGCCAGCAGCTTGGTCCTAGCCCACACTGAAGCTTTCTTT. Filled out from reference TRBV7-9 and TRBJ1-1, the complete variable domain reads DTGVSQNPRHKITKRGQNVTFRCDPISEHNRLYWYRQTLGQGPEFLTYFQNEAQLEKSRLLSDRFSAERPKGSFSTLEIQRTEQGDSAMYLCASSLVLAHTEAFFGQGTRLTVV.

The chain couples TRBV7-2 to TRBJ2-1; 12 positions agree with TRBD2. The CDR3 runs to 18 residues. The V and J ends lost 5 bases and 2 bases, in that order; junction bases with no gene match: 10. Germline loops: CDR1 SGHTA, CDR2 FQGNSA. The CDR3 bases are TGTGCCAGCAGCAACGAAGGACTAGCGGGACCCACCTACAATGAGCAGTTCTTC. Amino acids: CASSNEGLAGPTYNEQFF.

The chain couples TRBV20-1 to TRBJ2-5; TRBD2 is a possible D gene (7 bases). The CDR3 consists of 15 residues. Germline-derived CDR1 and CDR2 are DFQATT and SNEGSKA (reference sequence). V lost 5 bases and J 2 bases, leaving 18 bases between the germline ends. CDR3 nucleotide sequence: TGCAGTGCTGGGTTTGCGGGGGCCAAACAAGAGACCCAGTACTTC. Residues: CSAGFAGAKQETQYF.

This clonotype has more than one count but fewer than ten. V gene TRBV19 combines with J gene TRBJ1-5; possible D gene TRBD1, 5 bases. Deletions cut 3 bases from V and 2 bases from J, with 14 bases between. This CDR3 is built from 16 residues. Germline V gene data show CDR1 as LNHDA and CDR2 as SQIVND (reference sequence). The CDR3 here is CASSIGRGGGNQPQHF. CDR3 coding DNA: TGTGCCAGTAGTATTGGAAGGGGCGGGGGCAATCAGCCCCAGCATTTT.

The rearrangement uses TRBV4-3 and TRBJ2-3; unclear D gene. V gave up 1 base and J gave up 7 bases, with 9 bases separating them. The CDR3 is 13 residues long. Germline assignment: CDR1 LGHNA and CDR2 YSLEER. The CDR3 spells CASSQGRANTQYF. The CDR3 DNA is TGCGCCAGCAGCCAAGGTCGTGCGAATACGCAGTATTTT.

The CDR3 sequence: CSVQGRPDYEQYF. The CDR3 DNA reads TGCAGCGTCCAGGGACGGCCAGACTACGAGCAGTACTTC. This sequence joins TRBV29-1 and TRBJ2-7; D possibly matches TRBD1 or TRBD2 (5 bases each). This CDR3 spans 13 amino acids. CDR1 is SQVTM, CDR2 ANQGSEA, per germline. Trimming pared 6 bases from V and 3 bases from J, leaving 15 bases between.

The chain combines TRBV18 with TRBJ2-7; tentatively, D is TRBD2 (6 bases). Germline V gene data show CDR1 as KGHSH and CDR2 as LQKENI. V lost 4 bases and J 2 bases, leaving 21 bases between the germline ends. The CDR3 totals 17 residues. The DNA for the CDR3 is TGTGCCAGCTCACGATCTATTAGCGGAGGAGGCCCCTACGAGCAGTACTTC. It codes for CASSRSISGGGPYEQYF.